This passage covers 10 T cell receptor beta chains from one sample sequenced in a study of cytomegalovirus exposure and HLA in healthy donors. The primer mix had 60 Vbeta and 13 Jbeta primers. Profiled with immunoSEQ multiplex PCR; TCRdb holds only in-frame clones, not every one. The sample carries 150,000 to 200,000 clones, around 62% recorded once. The sample was PBMCs. The receptors shown here come from a man aged 40-49 years in good health and CMV-seronegative.

The sample holds a few counts of this clone. This rearrangement joins TRBV18 to TRBJ1-5, with TRBD1 matching 9 bases. The CDR3 contains 15 residues. Germline lookup yields CDR1 KGHSH and CDR2 LQKENI. Trimming at V came to 2 bases and at J to 1 base, leaving 0 bases not matched to a gene. Here the CDR3 DNA reads TGTGCCAGCTCACCAGGGACAGGGAGCAATCAGCCCCAGCATTTT. It specifies CASSPGTGSNQPQHF.

This chain uses TRBV10-3 with TRBJ2-1; D ambiguous. V was clipped by 1 base and J by 0 bases, with 10 bases between them. Germline V lookup: CDR1 ENHRY, CDR2 SYGVKD. The CDR3 consists of 16 residues. CDR3 in amino acids: CAISEYGQSSYNEQFF. The CDR3 bases are TGTGCCATCAGTGAGTATGGGCAAAGCTCCTACAATGAGCAGTTCTTC.

A few counts support this clone. The V and J genes are TRBV19 and TRBJ2-1; 9 nucleotides match TRBD2. V trimming: 5 bases; J trimming: 4 bases; junction bases outside the gene matches: 12. The CDR3 extends over 17 amino acids. The germline gives CDR1 LNHDA, CDR2 SQIVND (reference sequence). DNA for the CDR3: TGTGCCAGTAGTGCCCAAGCTACTAGCGGGCCTTACAATGAGCAGTTCTTC. Its translation is CASSAQATSGPYNEQFF. Drawing the rest from reference TRBV19 and TRBJ2-1, the complete variable domain is DGGITQSPKYLFRKEGQNVTLSCEQNLNHDAMYWYRQDPGQGLRLIYYSQIVNDFQKGDIAEGYSVSREKKESFPLTVTSAQKNPTAFYLCASSAQATSGPYNEQFFGPGTRLTVL.

V gene TRBV5-8 combines with J gene TRBJ2-1; TRBD2 agrees at 8 bases. There are 17 residues in the CDR3. In germline, CDR1 is SGHTS, CDR2 YDEGEE. J was trimmed by 3 bases and V by 4 bases; bases with no gene match: 12. This CDR3 reads CASSRAGIAGRYNEQFF. CDR3 coding DNA: TGTGCCAGCAGCCGCGCGGGGATAGCGGGGCGCTACAATGAGCAGTTCTTC. Variable domain in full (rest from reference TRBV5-8 and TRBJ2-1): EAGVTQSPTHLIKTRGQQATLRCSPISGHTSVYWYQQALGLGLQFLLWYDEGEERNRGNFPPRFSGRQFPNYSSELNVNALELEDSALYLCASSRAGIAGRYNEQFFGPGTRLTVL.

This clone was seen a handful of times. This chain uses TRBV27 with TRBJ2-5; TRBD2 matches 11 bases. Germline CDR1 MNHEY, CDR2 SMNVEV (reference sequence). The V segment lost 9 bases and the J segment 5 bases; nucleotides outside the gene matches: 8. This CDR3 is built from 14 residues. CDR3 coding DNA: TGTGCCAGTAGACTAGCGGGAAACAGGGAGACCCAGTACTTC. It is translated as CASRLAGNRETQYF.

The rearrangement joins TRBV21-1 to TRBJ1-1; no DNA check was done on the table's D call, TRBD1. TRBV21-1 is a pseudogene locus. The CDR3 loop spans 14 amino acids. The chain's CDR3 is CASSNRNLPTEAFF. CDR3 bases: TGTGCCAGCAGCAACAGAAACCTTCCCACTGAAGCTTTCTTT.

The chain uses TRBV5-1 and TRBJ2-1; D is ambiguous. V dropped 4 bases and J dropped 5 bases, with 16 bases sitting between them. The CDR3 consists of 15 residues. Per the germline V gene, CDR1 is SGHRS and CDR2 is YFSETQ. CDR3 protein: CASSPRGGKNNEQFF. CDR3 nucleotide sequence: TGCGCCAGCAGCCCCAGAGGCGGTAAAAACAATGAGCAGTTCTTC.

CDR3 in amino acids: CAWVTPGTHEETQYF. The CDR3 DNA follows: TGTGCCTGGGTGACGCCCGGGACTCATGAGGAGACCCAGTACTTC. The chain links TRBV30 to TRBJ2-5, with a tentative D call TRBD2 (6 bases). The V end lost 5 bases, the J end lost 5 bases, and 21 bases lay between the germline ends. This CDR3 comprises 15 residues. CDR1 GTSNPN and CDR2 SVGIG come from the germline V gene (reference sequence).

The V gene is TRBV4-1, the J gene TRBJ1-6, with 7 bases identical to TRBD1. J lost 3 bases, V lost 0 bases, and 8 bases had no gene match. Germline lookup yields CDR1 MGHRA and CDR2 YSYEKL. The CDR3 has 18 amino acids. DNA of the CDR3: TGCGCCAGCAGCCAAGAGGACCAGGGGGTGTTCTATAATTCACCCCTCCACTTT. This translates into CASSQEDQGVFYNSPLHF.

This clone has only one observation. The chain is built from TRBV10-3 and TRBJ2-5; D is possibly TRBD2 (5 bases). Trimming stripped 0 bases from V and 0 bases from J, with 5 bases between. CDR1 is ENHRY and CDR2 is SYGVKD in the germline V gene. The CDR3 runs to 14 residues. CDR3 nucleotide sequence: TGTGCCATCAGTGAGTCGGGAGACCAAGAGACCCAGTACTTC. It encodes CAISESGDQETQYF.